This T cell receptor (beta chain) originates from a study of blood T cell repertoires in COVID-19. Authors' data handling: Scientists estimated how many nucleated cells there were by amplifying reference gene primers. The protocol was immunoSEQ multiplex PCR, while the TCRdb copy is restricted to in-frame clones and leaves out a portion. V and J calls and clone size come straight from that table; D and trimming were deduced from the DNA. The sample contains 150,000 or so clones, 84% of which appear only once. This CDR3 is built from 16 residues. CDR1 is SGHRS, CDR2 YFSETQ, per germline. V shed 0 bases and J 5 bases; nucleotides not matched to a gene: 9.

The chain carries TRBV5-1 and TRBJ1-1; 8 bases are a match to TRBD1. This TCR derives from a man aged 18 to 29 with active or convalescent COVID-19. The source material was peripheral blood. The CDR3 region has the DNA TGCGCCAGCAGCTTGGGTGCAGGGGGCGCACGGACTGAAGCTTTCTTT. This codes for CASSLGAGGARTEAFF.